This T cell receptor (beta chain) was observed in a study of cytotoxic CD8 clonotypes in ibrutinib-treated CLL. General study results and limits: Clonality increased with ibrutinib response but returned toward baseline at progression.

V lost 0 bases and J lost 5; bases outside the gene matches: 7. Germline V gene data show CDR1 as LNHNV and CDR2 as YYDKDF (reference sequence). There are 17 residues in the CDR3. This clone has more than one count but fewer than ten. Its matching antigen is unknown. Roughly 2 micrograms of genomic DNA (from cryopreserved PBMCs) were used for TCR beta libraries. Produced via immunoSEQ multiplex PCR; TCRdb's table is partial and in-frame only. Of roughly 150,000 clones listed, 81% are singletons. This specimen consisted of PBMCs, obtained after 12 months of ibrutinib treatment. The gene calls are TRBV15 and TRBJ1-4; 9 bases agree with TRBD1. The sequence was obtained from a human donor with chronic lymphocytic leukemia. The CDR3 spells CATSRDRGGTGNEKLFF. The DNA of the CDR3 is TGTGCCACCAGCAGAGATCGCGGGGGGACAGGGAATGAAAAACTGTTTTTT.